Following are 25 T cell receptor beta chains from one sample sequenced in a study of response to subunit inactivated influenza vaccine. TCRdb passed the RT-PCR reads through MiXCR, listing each CDR3 protein once. The sample lists approximately 680,000 distinct CDR3 sequences, 15% to 19% occurring once. Specimen: PBMCs from blood, collected about 13 days after vaccination. The source is a man in his fifties who received an inactivated influenza vaccine.

In its sample, this clonotype was seen a few times. The CDR3 loop reads CASSSTTGWTDTQYF. As DNA, the CDR3 is TGTGCCAGCAGTTCTACGACAGGGTGGACAGATACGCAGTATTTT. V and J are TRBV6-5 and TRBJ2-3; 7 nucleotides match TRBD1. The germline V gene encodes CDR1 MNHEY and CDR2 SVGAGI. V lost 4 bases and J lost 3; bases outside the gene matches: 7. CDR3 length: 15 residues.

This clonotype was seen only once. This sequence joins TRBV27 and TRBJ2-1; D gene unclear. Germline values: CDR1 MNHEY, CDR2 SMNVEV (reference sequence). V was trimmed by 1 base and J by 6 bases, leaving 10 bases between them. There are 14 residues in the CDR3. The CDR3 coding sequence is TGTGCCAGCAGTTTATGGCTGGGATCCAATGAGCAGTTCTTC. Translation: CASSLWLGSNEQFF.

The chain recombines TRBV18 with TRBJ1-1, with a weak D call TRBD1 (6 bases). Germline loops: CDR1 KGHSH, CDR2 LQKENI. The ends were cut back, 3 bases at V and 0 bases at J, with 11 bases in the middle. The CDR3 sequence is 15 residues long. CDR3 coding DNA: TGTGCCAGCTCACCGAAGACAGGCTTGAACACTGAAGCTTTCTTT. Its translation is CASSPKTGLNTEAFF.

This clonotype was recorded a few times. The genes are TRBV3-1 and TRBJ1-2, with D tentatively TRBD1 (5 bases). CDR1 and CDR2 from the germline V gene are LGHDT and YNNKEL (reference sequence). V lost 7 bases to trimming and J lost 5 bases, with 20 bases between them. The CDR3 has 15 residues. CDR3 in amino acids: CASTASRAGLYGYTF. The CDR3 region has the DNA TGTGCCAGCACCGCCTCCCGGGCAGGGTTGTATGGCTACACCTTC.

This rearrangement joins TRBV6-1 to TRBJ1-2, with D possibly TRBD1 on 6 matching bases. V lost 7 bases, J lost 2 bases, and 17 bases lay in between. Germline loops: CDR1 MNHNS, CDR2 SASEGT. CDR3 length: 15 amino acids. Written as DNA, the CDR3 is TGTGCCAGCACCTCCCTCAGGGGCGGAAACTATGGCTACACCTTC. Translating it yields CASTSLRGGNYGYTF.

This clonotype came up a few times. This chain connects TRBV4-1 to TRBJ1-4; D remains ambiguous. V was pared by 5 bases and J by 3 bases, with 1 base between. In germline, CDR1 is MGHRA, CDR2 YSYEKL. This CDR3 is 11 amino acids long. The CDR3 loop is CASSANEKLFF. Written as DNA, the CDR3 is TGCGCCAGCAGCGCTAATGAAAAACTGTTTTTT.

The chain joins TRBV4-3 to TRBJ2-1; 7 bases are shared with TRBD2. Germline CDR1 and CDR2: LGHNA and YSLEER. The V gene end was trimmed by 1 base and the J gene end by 0 bases; junction bases not matched to a gene: 15. The CDR3 contains 20 residues. The CDR3 coding sequence is TGCGCCAGCAGCCAAGCGACTAGCTGGAACTTACCAGGCTCCTACAATGAGCAGTTCTTC. This codes for CASSQATSWNLPGSYNEQFF.

This clonotype turned up a few times. This chain connects TRBV4-2 to TRBJ2-7; 7 nucleotides align to TRBD2. Germline loops: CDR1 LGHNA, CDR2 YNFKEQ. The J segment lost 2 bases and the V segment lost 1 base, leaving 5 bases of the junction unmatched. This CDR3 is 15 amino acids long. CDR3: CASSQALAATYEQYF. The CDR3, as DNA: TGTGCCAGCAGCCAAGCCCTAGCGGCTACCTACGAGCAGTACTTC.

This clonotype occurred many times. The chain combines TRBV4-3 with TRBJ1-6; a weak D match, TRBD1 (5 bases). The germline gives CDR1 LGHNA, CDR2 YSLEER. This CDR3 spans 15 amino acids. The V and J ends lost 1 base and 7 bases respectively, with 11 bases between them. This CDR3 reads CASSQGSTDNSPLHF. The CDR3 nucleotides read TGCGCCAGCAGCCAAGGGTCGACAGACAATTCACCCCTCCACTTT.

This chain uses TRBV4-2 with TRBJ1-2, with 9 bases aligning to TRBD1. This CDR3 has 15 residues. CDR1 is LGHNA and CDR2 is YNFKEQ in the germline V gene. V shed 3 bases and J 1 base; nucleotides not matched to a gene: 3. CDR3: CASSHPTGGNYGYTF. CDR3 coding DNA: TGTGCCAGCAGCCACCCGACAGGGGGTAACTATGGCTACACCTTC.

The gene calls are TRBV10-3 and TRBJ2-7, with 8 bases lining up with TRBD1. The germline V gene has CDR1 ENHRY and CDR2 SYGVKD. V dropped 3 bases and J dropped 0; count of bases not matched to a gene: 13. This CDR3 has 18 amino acids. The CDR3 region is CAISELSGMGQASYEQYF. The CDR3, as DNA: TGTGCCATCAGTGAACTTTCGGGAATGGGACAGGCCTCCTACGAGCAGTACTTC.

The chain employs TRBV7-2 and TRBJ1-1; 8 bases map to TRBD1. Germline CDR1 and CDR2: SGHTA and FQGNSA. The V gene end was trimmed by 5 bases and the J gene end by 5 bases; junction bases not matched to a gene: 10. This CDR3 is built from 15 residues. CDR3 residues: CASSLIPGGFTEAFF. CDR3 bases: TGTGCCAGCAGCCTCATCCCAGGGGGCTTTACTGAAGCTTTCTTT.

Turning to this clonotype: This may come from a read error, since a much larger clone is one base off. The chain recombines TRBV21-1 with TRBJ2-5; the table assigns TRBD1, which was not confirmed against the DNA. TRBV21-1 is listed as a pseudogene. The CDR3 runs 16 residues. The CDR3 DNA reads as TGTGCCAGCAGCTATGGGGACAAGACGACAATTGAGACCCAGTACTTC. This gives the protein CASSYGDKTTIETQYF.

The table lists this clonotype with many counts. This chain uses TRBV4-1 with TRBJ2-7, with D possibly being TRBD1 or TRBD2 (5 bases each). Per the germline V gene, CDR1 is MGHRA and CDR2 is YSYEKL. The CDR3 is 14 amino acids. Trimming took 4 bases from V and 0 from J, leaving 10 bases between them. CDR3 protein: CASSLDGTSYEQYF. The CDR3 bases are TGCGCCAGCAGCCTCGACGGGACCTCCTACGAGCAGTACTTC.

V is TRBV7-9 and J is TRBJ1-4; possible D gene TRBD1, 5 bases. Germline CDR1 is SEHNR and CDR2 is FQNEAQ (reference sequence). The V gene lost 8 bases and the J gene lost 8 bases, with 18 bases spanning the gap. The CDR3 is 14 residues long. The CDR3 coding sequence is TGTGCCAGCCGTGACATCGCTAGGGGAGAAAAACTGTTTTTT. As protein: CASRDIARGEKLFF.

This clonotype has just a few counts. The chain carries TRBV20-1 and TRBJ1-6; D uncertain. V shed 6 bases and J shed 4 bases, with 10 bases lying between them. Germline CDR1 is DFQATT and CDR2 is SNEGSKA (reference sequence). The CDR3 covers 13 residues. CDR3 bases: TGCAGTGCCTCGACATCTTATAATTCACCCCTCCACTTT. Amino acid sequence: CSASTSYNSPLHF.

V and J are TRBV7-2 and TRBJ2-3; 10 positions agree with TRBD1. The V gene's germline CDR1 is SGHTA and CDR2 FQGNSA. J lost 0 bases, V lost 5 bases, and 2 bases had no gene match. CDR3 length: 15 amino acids. For the CDR3, the DNA is TGTGCCAGCAGCCGACAGGGGGCTAGCACAGATACGCAGTATTTT. Translated, it gives CASSRQGASTDTQYF.

The chain uses TRBV6-5 and TRBJ1-1; D ambiguous. This CDR3 contains 15 residues. CDR1 and CDR2 (germline): MNHEY, SVGAGI. The V gene lost 2 bases and the J gene lost 0 bases, with 10 bases spanning the gap. The CDR3: CASSYPPGMNTEAFF. CDR3 in DNA: TGTGCCAGCAGTTACCCTCCAGGCATGAACACTGAAGCTTTCTTT.

The V call is TRBV29-1, the J call TRBJ2-1, with 8 positions matching TRBD1. The V and J ends lost 6 bases and 7 bases, in that order; junction bases with no gene match: 8. This CDR3 region has 13 residues. In germline, CDR1 is SQVTM, CDR2 ANQGSEA. The CDR3 loop reads CSVDRGEPNEQFF. CDR3 bases: TGCAGCGTCGACAGGGGTGAGCCTAATGAGCAGTTCTTC.

A few counts support this clonotype. The chain links TRBV28 to TRBJ2-2; either TRBD1 or TRBD2 may fit D (5 bases each). This CDR3 has 17 amino acids. The germline V gene has CDR1 MDHEN and CDR2 SYDVKM. Trimming took 5 bases from V and 1 from J, leaving 17 bases between them. CDR3 amino acids: CASSPHRGLLNTGELFF. The CDR3, as DNA: TGTGCCAGCAGTCCACACCGGGGCCTGTTGAACACCGGGGAGCTGTTTTTT.

This clonotype was recorded a few times. V and J are TRBV30 and TRBJ2-2; D is unclear. The V end lost 0 bases, the J end lost 5 bases, and 7 bases lay between the germline ends. The CDR3 length is 13 residues. Per the germline V gene, CDR1 is GTSNPN and CDR2 is SVGIG (reference sequence). The DNA of the CDR3 is TGTGCCTGGAGTGTGAGGTTTACCGGGGAGCTGTTTTTT. As protein: CAWSVRFTGELFF.

The table lists this clonotype with a few counts. V usage is TRBV28 and J usage is TRBJ1-2; 8 nucleotides align to TRBD1. The V segment lost 6 bases and the J segment 8 bases; nucleotides outside the gene matches: 8. Looked up from germline, CDR1 is MDHEN and CDR2 is SYDVKM. The CDR3 is 13 residues long. CDR3 in DNA: TGTGCCAGCAGCCACGGACAGGGCGGGGGCTACACCTTC. This gives the protein CASSHGQGGGYTF.

A few counts support this clonotype. This chain links TRBV2 with TRBJ2-2; D uncertain. The ends were cut back, 7 bases at V and 6 bases at J, with 12 bases in the middle. CDR1 and CDR2 from the germline V gene are SNHLY and FYNNEI. This CDR3 is built from 13 residues. In nucleotides, the CDR3 is TGTGCCAGCACCAAGTTGGGTCCCGGGGAGCTGTTTTTT. Translation gives CASTKLGPGELFF.

This clonotype was observed many times. V gene TRBV5-1 combines with J gene TRBJ2-2; TRBD2 aligns across 8 bases. Unmatched junction bases numbered 3, after V lost 4 bases and J lost 1 base. CDR1 SGHRS and CDR2 YFSETQ come from the germline V gene. This CDR3 has 15 residues. CDR3 protein: CASSGTSGNTGELFF. The CDR3, as DNA: TGCGCCAGCAGCGGAACTAGCGGGAACACCGGGGAGCTGTTTTTT. Full variable domain (rest looked up from reference TRBV5-1 and TRBJ2-2): KAGVTQTPRYLIKTRGQQVTLSCSPISGHRSVSWYQQTPGQGLQFLFEYFSETQRNKGNFPGRFSGRQFSNSRSEMNVSTLELGDSALYLCASSGTSGNTGELFFGEGSRLTVL.

This clonotype has a handful of counts. The rearrangement links TRBV11-1 to TRBJ2-3; TRBD2 matches at 8 bases. Unmatched junction bases numbered 5, after V lost 3 bases and J lost 3 bases. This CDR3 is 15 amino acids long. Per the germline V gene, CDR1 is SGHAT and CDR2 is FQDESV (reference sequence). The CDR3 coding sequence is TGTGCCAGCAGCTTCGATAGCGGGATTACAGATACGCAGTATTTT. This encodes CASSFDSGITDTQYF.